The 5 T cell receptor beta chains reported below all come from one sample, sequenced in a study of cytomegalovirus exposure and HLA in healthy donors. Profiling relied on immunoSEQ multiplex PCR, and the TCRdb table lists in-frame clones only, not all of them. The table lists approximately 65,000 clones, about 91% of them singletons, with about 3% in the top ten. The sequenced material came from PBMCs. The receptors were sampled from a man between 18 and 29 years old in good health and CMV-seronegative.

This chain joins TRBV6-5 and TRBJ2-7; tentatively, D is TRBD2 (5 bases). Germline lookup yields CDR1 MNHEY and CDR2 SVGAGI. V lost 2 bases to trimming and J lost 0 bases, with 8 bases between them. The CDR3 contains 14 residues. The CDR3 nucleotides are TGTGCCAGCAGTTACGCGGGCCCCTCCTACGAGCAGTACTTC. This sequence encodes CASSYAGPSYEQYF.

This sequence joins TRBV27 and TRBJ2-7, with D maybe TRBD1 (5 bases). CDR3 length: 17 amino acids. Germline lookup yields CDR1 MNHEY and CDR2 SMNVEV (reference sequence). Trimming took off 0 bases at V and 0 bases at J, with 15 bases between the two ends. The CDR3 DNA reads as TGTGCCAGCAGTTTATCTTTTGGGCAGGGTCCCTCCTACGAGCAGTACTTC. As protein: CASSLSFGQGPSYEQYF.

The genes are TRBV4-3 and TRBJ2-5, with TRBD1 matching over 7 bases. The CDR3 is made up of 15 amino acids. The J segment lost 1 base and the V segment lost 4 bases, leaving 6 bases of the junction unmatched. Germline CDR1 LGHNA, CDR2 YSLEER. DNA of the CDR3: TGCGCCAGCAGCCCAGGGTGGACAGGCCAAGAGACCCAGTACTTC. This encodes CASSPGWTGQETQYF.

The sample holds one count of this clone. The rearrangement uses TRBV28 and TRBJ1-1; unclear D gene. Germline V CDR1 and CDR2: MDHEN, SYDVKM. The CDR3 covers 15 residues. V lost 8 bases, J lost 0 bases, and 16 bases lay in between. CDR3 residues: CASHIHGALNTEAFF. Here the CDR3 DNA reads TGTGCCAGCCACATCCACGGAGCCTTGAACACTGAAGCTTTCTTT.

V usage is TRBV6-4 and J usage is TRBJ1-2; D perhaps matches TRBD1 (5 bases). Germline V lookup: CDR1 MRHNA, CDR2 SNTAGT. V was cut by 6 bases and J by 0 bases, with 14 bases left in between. This CDR3 has 15 residues. The CDR3 region is CASRPWGGTNYGYTF. CDR3 nucleotides: TGTGCCAGCAGGCCATGGGGGGGGACTAACTATGGCTACACCTTC.